This TCR beta chain derives from a study of CD8 T cells in ankylosing spondylitis. General observations from the study: Within matched ankylosing spondylitis synovial fluid, disease-linked clones were reportedly significantly enriched. Previously reported in reactive arthritis synovial fluid and blood were some of the motif variants. A TCR beta motif of roughly 8 highly homologous variants appeared characteristic of ankylosing spondylitis blood.

Quantitative molecular-barcoded 5'-RACE generated the TCR beta libraries. TCRdb re-derived calls from the 5' RACE reads in MiXCR, one entry per CDR3 protein. The repertoire holds about 750,000 distinct CDR3 sequences, roughly 19% seen once, with 15% to 20% in the top ten. Concerning this clonotype: Antigen: not known.

The CDR3 is 12 amino acids. Germline CDR1 SQVTM, CDR2 ANQGSEA. V gave up 7 bases and J gave up 6 bases, with 12 bases separating them. The sample comprised blood, either unsorted or a sorted T cell fraction (not recorded which). This chain uses TRBV29-1 with TRBJ1-4; possible D gene TRBD1, 5 bases. The TCR comes from a male donor with ankylosing spondylitis. The CDR3 loop is CSASGGHEKLFF. CDR3 nucleotides: TGCAGCGCTTCGGGGGGTCATGAAAAACTGTTTTTT.